This T cell receptor beta chain derives from a study of T cell changes during pregnancy in multiple sclerosis. Sequencing used immunoSEQ multiplex PCR; TCRdb keeps in-frame clones, though not all of them. This table holds about 74,000 clones, around nine tenths found once. Here the sequenced sample was peripheral blood, taken after pregnancy. The sequence came from a female donor in good health, enrolled as a control in a pregnancy study.

The CDR3 reads CASRGALSYEQYF. The CDR3 DNA is TGTGCCAGTCGGGGGGCACTCTCCTACGAGCAGTACTTC. The V gene is TRBV28, the J gene TRBJ2-7, with TRBD2 as a possible D gene (7 bases). This CDR3 has 13 residues. Trimming cost V 9 bases and J 0 bases, with 12 bases left between them. Germline assignment: CDR1 MDHEN and CDR2 SYDVKM.